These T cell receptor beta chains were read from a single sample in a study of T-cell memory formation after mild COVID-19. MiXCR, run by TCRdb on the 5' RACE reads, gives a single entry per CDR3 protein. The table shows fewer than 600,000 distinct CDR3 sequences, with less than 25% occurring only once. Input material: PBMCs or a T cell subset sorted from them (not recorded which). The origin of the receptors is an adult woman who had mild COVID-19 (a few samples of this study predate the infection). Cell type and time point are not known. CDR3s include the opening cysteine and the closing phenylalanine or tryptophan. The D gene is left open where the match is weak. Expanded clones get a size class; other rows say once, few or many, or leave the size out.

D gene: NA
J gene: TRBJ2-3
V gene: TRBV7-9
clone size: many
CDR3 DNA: TGTGCCAGCAGCTTGGACAGACCCGGGCCAGATACGCAGTATTTT
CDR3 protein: CASSLDRPGPDTQYF

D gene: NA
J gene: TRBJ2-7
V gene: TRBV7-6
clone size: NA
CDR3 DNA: TGTGCCAGCACCACCGGGAGAGGGATCTACGAGCAGTACTTC
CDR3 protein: CASTTGRGIYEQYF

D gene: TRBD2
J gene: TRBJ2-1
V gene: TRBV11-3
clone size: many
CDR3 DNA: TGTGCCAGCAGCTTAGCGGGGGGGGTCCACAATGAGCAGTTCTTC
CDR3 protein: CASSLAGGVHNEQFF

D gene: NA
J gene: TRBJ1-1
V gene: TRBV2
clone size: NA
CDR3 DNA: TGTGCCAGCAGGGGTGGGTTAATGAACACTGAAGCTTTCTTT
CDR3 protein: CASRGGLMNTEAFF

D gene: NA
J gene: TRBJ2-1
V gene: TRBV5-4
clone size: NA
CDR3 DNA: TGTGCCAGCAGCTTGGCAGGGTCCGGCGGTGAGCAGTTCTTC
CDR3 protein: CASSLAGSGGEQFF

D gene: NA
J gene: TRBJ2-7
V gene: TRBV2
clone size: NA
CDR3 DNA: TGTGCCAGTAGCCCGAGGGGCGGCACCTACGAGCAGTACTTC
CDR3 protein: CASSPRGGTYEQYF

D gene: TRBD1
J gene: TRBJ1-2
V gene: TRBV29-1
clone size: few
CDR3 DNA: TGCAGCGTAGCAGGGGGCTATGGCTACACCTTC
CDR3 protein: CSVAGGYGYTF

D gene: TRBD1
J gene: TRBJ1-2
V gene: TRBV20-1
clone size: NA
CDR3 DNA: TGCAGTGCTAGAGAGATGGGGGACGACAGGGAGTCGGCTGGCTACACCTTC
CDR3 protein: CSAREMGDDRESAGYTF

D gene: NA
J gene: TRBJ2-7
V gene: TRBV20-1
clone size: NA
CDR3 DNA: TGCAGTGCTAGGGGGACCTCCTTCGAGCAGTACTTC
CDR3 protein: CSARGTSFEQYF

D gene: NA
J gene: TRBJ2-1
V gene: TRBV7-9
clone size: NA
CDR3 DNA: TGTGCCAGCAGCTTAGGAGAGTTACAGTTCTTC
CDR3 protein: CASSLGELQFF

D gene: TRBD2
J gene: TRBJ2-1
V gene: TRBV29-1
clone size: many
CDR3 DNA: TGCAGCGTTGTGAATCAAGGGAGGGACCACAATGAGCAGTTCTTC
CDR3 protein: CSVVNQGRDHNEQFF

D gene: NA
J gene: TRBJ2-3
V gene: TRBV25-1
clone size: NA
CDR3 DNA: TGTGCCAGCAGCTCTACAGGTACCACTAGCACAGATACGCAGTATTTT
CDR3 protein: CASSSTGTTSTDTQYF

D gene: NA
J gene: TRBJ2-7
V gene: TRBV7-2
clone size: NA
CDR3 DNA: TGTGCCAGCAGCCTAAAGTATGGGGAATACGAGCAGTACTTC
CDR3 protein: CASSLKYGEYEQYF

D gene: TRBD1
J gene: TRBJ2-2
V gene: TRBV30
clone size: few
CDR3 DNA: TGTGCCTGGGAACAGGGGAACGGGGAGCTGTTTTTT
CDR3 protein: CAWEQGNGELFF

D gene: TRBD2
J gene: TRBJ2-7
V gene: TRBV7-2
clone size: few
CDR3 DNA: TGTGCCAGCAGCAGGTCAGCGGGAGGAAACTACGAGCAGTACTTC
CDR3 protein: CASSRSAGGNYEQYF

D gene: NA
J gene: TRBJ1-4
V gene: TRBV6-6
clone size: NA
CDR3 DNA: TGTGCCAGCAGTTATGTCCCCCATTGGGCAACTAATGAAAAACTGTTTTTT
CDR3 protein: CASSYVPHWATNEKLFF

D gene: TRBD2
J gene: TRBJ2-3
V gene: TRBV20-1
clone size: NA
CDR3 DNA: TGCAGTGCCACTAGGATGGCGGGAGTGGATACGCAGTATTTT
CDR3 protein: CSATRMAGVDTQYF

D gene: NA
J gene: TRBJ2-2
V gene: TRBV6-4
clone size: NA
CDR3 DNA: TGTGCCAGCAGTGACCGGCCAGGGAACACCGGGGAGCTGTTTTTT
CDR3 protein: CASSDRPGNTGELFF

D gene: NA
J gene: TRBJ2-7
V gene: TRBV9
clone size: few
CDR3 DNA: TGTGCCAGCAGTGCCGGGACGTTATCCTACGAGCAGTACTTC
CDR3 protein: CASSAGTLSYEQYF

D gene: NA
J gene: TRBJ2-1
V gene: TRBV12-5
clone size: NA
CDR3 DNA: TGTGCTAGTGGTTTGGTACGGGGCTTGGAAAATGAGCAGTTCTTC
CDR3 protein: CASGLVRGLENEQFF

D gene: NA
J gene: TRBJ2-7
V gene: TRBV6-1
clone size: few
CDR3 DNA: TGTGCCAGCAGTGAAATAGCGCAGAACTACGAGCAGTACTTC
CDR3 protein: CASSEIAQNYEQYF

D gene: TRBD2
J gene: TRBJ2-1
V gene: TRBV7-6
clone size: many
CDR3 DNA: TGTGCCAGCAGCTCGGGACTAGCGCGTGATGAGCAGTTCTTC
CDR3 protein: CASSSGLARDEQFF

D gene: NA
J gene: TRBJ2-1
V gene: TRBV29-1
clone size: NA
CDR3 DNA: TGCAGCGGTGCTCCTCATCCTCGGGACAATGAGCAGTTCTTC
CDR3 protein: CSGAPHPRDNEQFF

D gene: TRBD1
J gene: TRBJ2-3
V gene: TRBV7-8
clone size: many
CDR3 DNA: TGTGCCAGCAGCTTAGTAGCGGGACAGGGGGCATATACGCAGTATTTT
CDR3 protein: CASSLVAGQGAYTQYF

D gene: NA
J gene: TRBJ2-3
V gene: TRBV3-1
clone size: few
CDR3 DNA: TGTGCCAGCAGCCAAGAAGGAGACAGCCCTAGCACAGATACGCAGTATTTT
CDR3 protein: CASSQEGDSPSTDTQYF